Presented here are 9 T cell receptor beta chains from one specimen sequenced in a study of CD8 T cells in ankylosing spondylitis. Findings and caveats of the study: Seemingly distinctive of ankylosing spondylitis blood was a TCR beta motif formed by eight highly homologous variants.

TCRdb passed the 5' RACE reads through MiXCR, listing each CDR3 protein once. The sample lists about 340,000 distinct CDR3 sequences, 6.5% to 10% occurring once. No antigens are known for them. The source material was blood, either unsorted or a sorted T cell fraction (not recorded which). Receptors were obtained from a male donor with ankylosing spondylitis.

The J gene is TRBJ2-7, the V gene TRBV18, with D possibly TRBD1 on 5 matching bases. CDR1 and CDR2 (germline): KGHSH, LQKENI. The CDR3 has 14 residues. Trimming removed 2 bases from V and 5 bases from J, with 13 bases in between. The CDR3 loop is CASSPIGKGNEQYF. The CDR3 bases are TGTGCCAGCTCACCAATAGGGAAGGGGAACGAGCAGTACTTC.

The chain recombines TRBV27 with TRBJ2-1; D is undetermined. The germline gives CDR1 MNHEY, CDR2 SMNVEV (reference sequence). The CDR3 is made up of 12 amino acids. Trimming took off 7 bases at V and 10 bases at J, with 14 bases between the two ends. CDR3 in amino acids: CASTETLGEQFF. In nucleotides, the CDR3 is TGTGCCAGCACCGAGACCCTCGGGGAGCAGTTCTTC.

The sample holds a few counts of this clonotype. The genes are TRBV20-1 and TRBJ2-1; 12 bases agree with TRBD2. CDR3 length: 17 residues. Per the germline V gene, CDR1 is DFQATT and CDR2 is SNEGSKA (reference sequence). J lost 0 bases, V lost 3 bases, and 6 bases had no gene match. CDR3 DNA: TGCAGTGCTAGTACTAGCGGGGGGTGGGACTCCTACAATGAGCAGTTCTTC. Translating gives CSASTSGGWDSYNEQFF.

This clonotype was found a few times. This chain connects TRBV7-2 to TRBJ2-3; no definite D call. From germline, CDR1 is SGHTA and CDR2 FQGNSA. The ends were cut back, 3 bases at V and 1 base at J, with 8 bases in the middle. The CDR3 spans 14 residues. The CDR3 region has the DNA TGTGCCAGCAGCTTGGCCATCCGCACAGATACGCAGTATTTT. As protein: CASSLAIRTDTQYF. The full variable domain, completed using reference TRBV7-2 and TRBJ2-3, is GAGVSQSPSNKVTEKGKDVELRCDPISGHTALYWYRQSLGQGLEFLIYFQGNSAPDKSGLPSDRFSAERTGGSVSTLTIQRTQQEDSAVYLCASSLAIRTDTQYFGPGTRLTVL.

This clonotype has at least ten counts. The chain couples TRBV28 to TRBJ2-3, with no clear D. The CDR3 runs to 15 residues. Germline CDR1 reads MDHEN; CDR2 reads SYDVKM. Trimming cost V 3 bases and J 4 bases, with 14 bases left between them. In DNA form, the CDR3 reads TGTGCCAGCAGTTTTGTTCAAGTCGGGTCAGATACGCAGTATTTT. It is translated as CASSFVQVGSDTQYF.

This chain links TRBV21-1 with TRBJ2-3. TRBV21-1 counts as a pseudogene. This CDR3 has 16 residues. DNA of the CDR3: TGTGCCAGCAGCAAAGACTGCCGAATTAGCACAGATACGCAGTATTTT. Translated: CASSKDCRISTDTQYF.

This clonotype has just a few counts. The chain uses TRBV6-2 or TRBV6-3 and TRBJ1-5, with unresolved D. V shed 2 bases and J shed 11 bases, with 13 bases lying between them. The CDR3 is 13 residues long. Per germline, CDR1 MNHEY and CDR2 SVGEGT. In nucleotides, the CDR3 is TGTGCCAGCAGTTACGGTCCCAGGACCTCCCAGCATTTT. Its protein product is CASSYGPRTSQHF.

The rearrangement uses TRBV3-1 and TRBJ2-5; perhaps TRBD2 as D (6 bases). CDR3 length: 15 amino acids. The V end was cut by 2 bases, the J end by 1 base, with 11 bases between. Germline V CDR1 and CDR2: LGHDT, YNNKEL (reference sequence). CDR3 region: CASSQQAGTQETQYF. The DNA for the CDR3 is TGTGCCAGCAGCCAACAGGCGGGGACCCAAGAGACCCAGTACTTC.

This chain joins TRBV19 and TRBJ2-1; no clear D. This CDR3 contains 15 residues. Germline V gene sequence: CDR1 LNHDA, CDR2 SQIVND (reference sequence). V was cut by 5 bases and J by 6 bases, with 17 bases left in between. Here the CDR3 reads CASSYRQLQRNEQFF. The DNA for the CDR3 is TGTGCCAGTAGTTACCGACAACTTCAGCGCAATGAGCAGTTCTTC.